The 14 T cell receptor beta chains listed next were all sequenced from one sample in a study of T cells in localized non-small cell lung cancer. Generated by immunoSEQ multiplex PCR, the TCRdb table keeps only in-frame clones and is missing some. The table includes approximately 89,000 clones, around three quarters detected once. Material: PBMCs, obtained before any cancer treatment. The receptors stem from a man between 40 and 75 years old with stage II squamous cell lung carcinoma.

The CDR3 loop reads CASSLGSRDSSGNTIYF. DNA for the CDR3: TGCGCCAGCAGCTTGGGGTCCCGTGACAGTTCTGGAAACACCATATATTTT. The chain carries TRBV5-1 and TRBJ1-3; maybe TRBD1 (5 bases). V lost 0 bases, J lost 1 base, and 14 bases lay in between. In germline, CDR1 is SGHRS, CDR2 YFSETQ. This CDR3 comprises 17 residues. Full variable domain (outside the CDR3, taken from reference TRBV5-1 and TRBJ1-3): KAGVTQTPRYLIKTRGQQVTLSCSPISGHRSVSWYQQTPGQGLQFLFEYFSETQRNKGNFPGRFSGRQFSNSRSEMNVSTLELGDSALYLCASSLGSRDSSGNTIYFGEGSWLTVV.

The chain is built from TRBV10-3 and TRBJ1-1; TRBD1 is a possible D gene (6 bases). The CDR3 covers 13 residues. Germline values: CDR1 ENHRY, CDR2 SYGVKD. Trimming stripped 7 bases from V and 7 bases from J, with 16 bases between. This CDR3 is CAIKETGDLEAFF. The DNA of the CDR3 is TGTGCCATCAAAGAGACAGGAGACCTTGAAGCTTTCTTT.

In this sample, this clone turned up a few times. The V call is TRBV6-6, the J call TRBJ1-2; 11 bases map to TRBD1. V gave up 8 bases and J gave up 6 bases; unmatched junction bases: 11. Germline assignment: CDR1 MNHNY and CDR2 SVGAGI (reference sequence). This CDR3 comprises 15 residues. This CDR3 is CASGPDRGRRDGYTF. CDR3 in DNA: TGTGCCAGCGGCCCGGACAGGGGGCGAAGGGATGGCTACACCTTC.

CDR3 sequence: CASSPTENYGYTF. CDR3 nucleotide sequence: TGTGCCAGCTCACCGACAGAGAACTATGGCTACACCTTC. J is TRBJ1-2 and V is TRBV18; the D gene is possibly TRBD1 (5 bases). CDR3 size: 13 residues. Germline V gene sequence: CDR1 KGHSH, CDR2 LQKENI. The V end lost 3 bases, the J end lost 2 bases, and 7 bases lay between the germline ends.

This clone was found a few times. Written as DNA, the CDR3 is TGTGCCAGTAGAGCGGGGAATTCACCCCTCCACTTT. Its translation: CASRAGNSPLHF. This chain uses TRBV19 with TRBJ1-6, with D hard to call. Trimming cost V 6 bases and J 7 bases, with 7 bases left between them. CDR3 length equals 12 residues. From germline, CDR1 is LNHDA and CDR2 SQIVND (reference sequence).

The chain employs TRBV9 and TRBJ2-2; D call uncertain. The V end lost 1 base, the J end lost 0 bases, and 4 bases lay between the germline ends. The CDR3 loop spans 14 amino acids. Per the germline V gene, CDR1 is SGDLS and CDR2 is YYNGEE. CDR3 residues: CASSVTPNTGELFF. CDR3 DNA sequence: TGTGCCAGCAGCGTAACCCCGAACACCGGGGAGCTGTTTTTT.

The chain joins TRBV4-3 to TRBJ1-4; no firm D call. Germline V gene data show CDR1 as LGHNA and CDR2 as YSLEER. The CDR3 sequence is 15 residues long. V was clipped by 6 bases and J by 1 base, with 12 bases between them. The CDR3 region has the DNA TGCGCCAGCAGGAGAATGGCCGGAACTAATGAAAAACTGTTTTTT. Protein product: CASRRMAGTNEKLFF.

The CDR3 loop is CASSSLGGGGTDTQYF. CDR3 coding DNA: TGCGCCAGCAGCTCACTCGGTGGGGGGGGCACAGATACGCAGTATTTT. The V and J genes are TRBV5-1 and TRBJ2-3; 7 bases line up with TRBD2. CDR3 length equals 16 residues. V trimming: 3 bases; J trimming: 1 base; junction bases outside the gene matches: 8. Looked up from germline, CDR1 is SGHRS and CDR2 is YFSETQ.

This chain uses TRBV2 with TRBJ2-2, with 9 bases matching TRBD1. Trimming cost V 6 bases and J 8 bases; bases outside gene matches: 7. The germline gives CDR1 SNHLY, CDR2 FYNNEI. The length of the CDR3 is 14 residues. CDR3 nucleotide sequence: TGTGCCAGCAGAGGACAGGGGTTAGCGGGGGAGCTGTTTTTT. Protein sequence: CASRGQGLAGELFF.

The rearrangement joins TRBV9 to TRBJ2-2, with 7 bases aligning to TRBD1. V shed 3 bases and J 4 bases; nucleotides not matched to a gene: 9. There are 16 residues in the CDR3. Germline-derived CDR1 and CDR2 are SGDLS and YYNGEE. CDR3 nucleotides: TGTGCCAGCAGCGCCAGGACAGGAAAGGGCACCGGGGAGCTGTTTTTT. Protein product: CASSARTGKGTGELFF.

This clone was recorded once. The sample has other DNA sequences that encode this CDR3 too. The V and J genes are TRBV5-1 and TRBJ1-1; D remains unclear. Trimming took off 0 bases at V and 0 bases at J, with 9 bases between the two ends. The CDR3 spans 15 residues. Germline CDR1 is SGHRS and CDR2 is YFSETQ. For the CDR3, the DNA is TGCGCCAGCAGCTTGGACGGTCAAATGAACACTGAAGCTTTCTTT. Translating gives CASSLDGQMNTEAFF.

The chain is built from TRBV7-2 and TRBJ1-2, with unresolved D. The CDR3 covers 11 residues. The germline gives CDR1 SGHTA, CDR2 FQGNSA. Trimming shortened V by 5 bases and J by 10 bases, and 11 bases separated the two germline ends. As DNA, the CDR3 is TGTGCCAGCAGCGCCGGAGGTACCTACACCTTC. Amino acid sequence: CASSAGGTYTF.

The rearrangement joins TRBV11-2 to TRBJ2-7; D is undetermined. CDR1 SGHAT and CDR2 FQNNGV come from the germline V gene. V was trimmed by 0 bases and J by 6 bases, leaving 9 bases between them. This CDR3 has 13 residues. The CDR3 sequence is CASSLDVWGEQYF. The CDR3 coding sequence is TGTGCCAGCAGCTTAGACGTCTGGGGCGAGCAGTACTTC. Full variable domain (rest looked up from reference TRBV11-2 and TRBJ2-7): EAGVAQSPRYKIIEKRQSVAFWCNPISGHATLYWYQQILGQGPKLLIQFQNNGVVDDSQLPKDRFSAERLKGVDSTLKIQPAKLEDSAVYLCASSLDVWGEQYFGPGTRLTVT.

The V and J genes are TRBV30 and TRBJ1-2; D is unresolved. This CDR3 has 11 amino acids. The germline CDR1 and CDR2 sequences are GTSNPN and SVGIG (reference sequence). V lost 0 bases, J lost 10 bases, and 9 bases lay in between. DNA of the CDR3: TGTGCCTGGAGTGTAAGAGTATCCTACACCTTC. The encoded protein is CAWSVRVSYTF.